Each of the 6 T cell receptor beta chains below was sequenced from the same sample in a study of radiotherapy plus CTLA-4 blockade in lung cancer. Clones were sequenced by immunoSEQ multiplex PCR, and TCRdb holds only the in-frame ones, with some missing. The repertoire holds 70,000 to 90,000 clones, with about 80% as singletons. The sample in question was peripheral blood, obtained from a patient treated with radiotherapy plus ipilimumab. These receptors all come from a human donor with non-small cell lung cancer who had a complete response to radiotherapy plus ipilimumab.

This clone was seen a single time. The chain recombines TRBV10-1 with TRBJ2-1; tentative D call: TRBD1 (6 bases). V was clipped by 3 bases and J by 1 base, with 10 bases between them. From germline, CDR1 is WNHNN and CDR2 SYGVQD (reference sequence). This CDR3 region has 15 residues. The CDR3 loop reads CASSDTGQSYNEQFF. The CDR3 coding sequence is TGCGCCAGCAGTGACACTGGACAGTCCTACAATGAGCAGTTCTTC.

V usage is TRBV5-1 and J usage is TRBJ2-5; D possibly matches TRBD1 or TRBD2 (6 bases each). This CDR3 is built from 16 residues. Germline values: CDR1 SGHRS, CDR2 YFSETQ. V lost 2 bases to trimming and J lost 4 bases, with 18 bases between them. CDR3 protein: CASSFNQQGGGETQYF. The CDR3 DNA follows: TGCGCCAGCAGCTTTAACCAACAGGGAGGTGGAGAGACCCAGTACTTC.

The J gene is TRBJ2-1, the V gene TRBV5-4; the match to TRBD1 covers 8 bases. From germline, CDR1 is SGHNT and CDR2 YYREEE (reference sequence). This CDR3 region has 15 residues. The J segment lost 7 bases and the V segment lost 3 bases, leaving 9 bases of the junction unmatched. The chain's CDR3 is CASSSLGQGKNEQFF. The CDR3 DNA reads TGTGCCAGCAGCTCCCTAGGACAGGGTAAGAATGAGCAGTTCTTC.

The genes are TRBV10-3 and TRBJ2-7; D remains ambiguous. The CDR3 is 13 residues long. V was pared by 0 bases and J by 5 bases, with 8 bases between. Germline CDR1 reads ENHRY; CDR2 reads SYGVKD. CDR3 coding DNA: TGTGCCATCAGTGAGTCGAGGTGGGACGAGCAGTACTTC. Its protein product is CAISESRWDEQYF.

This clone was seen a single time. This chain links TRBV10-1 with TRBJ2-1; the match to TRBD1 covers 11 bases. V gave up 3 bases and J gave up 2 bases; unmatched junction bases: 3. Germline V gene sequence: CDR1 WNHNN, CDR2 SYGVQD (reference sequence). This CDR3 region has 16 residues. The CDR3 DNA reads as TGCGCCAGCAGTGATCCGGGACAGGGGGCCTACAATGAGCAGTTCTTC. As protein: CASSDPGQGAYNEQFF.

The V and J genes are TRBV6-1 and TRBJ2-3; D gene ambiguous. The V end lost 2 bases, the J end lost 4 bases, and 10 bases lay between the germline ends. The germline CDR1 and CDR2 sequences are MNHNS and SASEGT. The CDR3 loop spans 14 amino acids. The CDR3: CASSESGISDTQYF. The CDR3 DNA sequence: TGTGCCAGCAGTGAATCAGGCATCTCAGATACGCAGTATTTT.